This T cell receptor (beta chain) was captured by sequencing in a study of T cell repertoires in ileal Crohn's disease. TCRB immunosequencing input was roughly 530 nanograms of biopsy DNA per sample. Using immunoSEQ multiplex PCR, the repertoire was profiled, and TCRdb retains in-frame clones only, with some absent. Of several thousand clones in the sample, roughly 85% are singletons; the top ten hold 15% to 20%. CDR1 and CDR2 (germline): SEHNR, FQNEAQ (reference sequence). V trimming: 2 bases; J trimming: 5 bases; junction bases outside the gene matches: 7. The CDR3 consists of 18 residues. The sample's time point: neoterminal ileum biopsy at postoperative endoscopy, about 6 months after surgery. Eligibility required adulthood, ileal or ileocolonic Crohn's disease and indicated ileocolonic resection.

The sequence was obtained from an adult with Crohn's disease. The chain combines TRBV7-9 with TRBJ2-3; TRBD2 agrees at 16 bases. Sample: ileal tissue. CDR3 nucleotides: TGTGCCAGCAGCTTAACTGGGACTAGCGGGGGGGCCCTAGATACGCAGTATTTT. Translating it yields CASSLTGTSGGALDTQYF.